Here is one T cell receptor (beta chain) with its context. Its specificity is unknown. This sample was taken from a study of vaccination effects on CD4 cells after COVID-19. Notes on the study in general: Within healthy vaccinees, only 1 of 255 vaccine-induced clones displayed cross-reactivity with common cold coronaviruses.

The CDR3 runs 14 residues. Per germline, CDR1 SGHRS and CDR2 YFSETQ. The V gene lost 1 base and the J gene lost 0 bases, with 7 bases spanning the gap. Culture proceeded for nine to eleven days, and CD4+ T cells were then isolated. This table comes from immunoSEQ multiplex PCR, and its TCRdb copy is limited to in-frame clones, with some not included. The repertoire holds about 74,000 clones, with roughly three quarters as singletons. The material was CD4+ T cells from PBMCs cultured without peptide, obtained before COVID-19 vaccination. The clonotype comes from a human donor who received a COVID-19 vaccine. The V and J genes are TRBV5-1 and TRBJ2-5, with a tentative D call TRBD2 (6 bases). The CDR3 DNA is TGCGCCAGCAGCTTGAGGGACTACCAAGAGACCCAGTACTTC. Translation: CASSLRDYQETQYF.